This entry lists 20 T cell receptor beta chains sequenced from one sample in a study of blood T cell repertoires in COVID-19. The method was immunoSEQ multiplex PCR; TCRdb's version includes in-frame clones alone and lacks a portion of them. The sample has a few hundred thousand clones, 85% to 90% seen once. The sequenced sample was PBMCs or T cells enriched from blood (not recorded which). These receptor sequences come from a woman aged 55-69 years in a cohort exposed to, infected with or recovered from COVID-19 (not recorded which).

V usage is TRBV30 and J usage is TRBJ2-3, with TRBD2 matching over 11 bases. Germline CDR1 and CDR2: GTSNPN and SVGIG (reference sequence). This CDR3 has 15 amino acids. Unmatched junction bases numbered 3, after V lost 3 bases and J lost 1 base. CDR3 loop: CAWRLAGGGTDTQYF. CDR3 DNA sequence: TGTGCCTGGAGGTTAGCGGGAGGGGGCACAGATACGCAGTATTTT. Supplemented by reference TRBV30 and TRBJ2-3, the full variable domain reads SQTIHQWPATLVQPVGSPLSLECTVEGTSNPNLYWYRQAAGRGLQLLFYSVGIGQISSEVPQNLSASRPQDRQFILSSKKLLLSDSGFYLCAWRLAGGGTDTQYFGPGTRLTVL.

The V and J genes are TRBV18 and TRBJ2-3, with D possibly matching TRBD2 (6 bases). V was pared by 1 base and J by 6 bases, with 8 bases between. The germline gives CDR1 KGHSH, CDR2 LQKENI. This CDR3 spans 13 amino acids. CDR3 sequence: CASSPQGRDTQYF. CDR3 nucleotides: TGTGCCAGCTCACCACAGGGGAGGGATACGCAGTATTTT.

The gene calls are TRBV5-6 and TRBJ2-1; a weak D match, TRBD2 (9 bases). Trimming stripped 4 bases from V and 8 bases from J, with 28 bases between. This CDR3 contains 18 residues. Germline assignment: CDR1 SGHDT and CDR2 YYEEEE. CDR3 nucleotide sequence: TGTGCCAGCAGCCCAGACAGGGGCCCGGGACTAGCCTATGATGAGCAGTTCTTC. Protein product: CASSPDRGPGLAYDEQFF.

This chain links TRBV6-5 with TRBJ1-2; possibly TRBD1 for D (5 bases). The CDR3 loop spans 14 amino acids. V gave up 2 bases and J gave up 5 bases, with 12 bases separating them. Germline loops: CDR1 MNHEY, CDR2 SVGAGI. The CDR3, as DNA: TGTGCCAGCAGTTACAAAGGGCAGGGTTATGGCTACACCTTC. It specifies CASSYKGQGYGYTF.

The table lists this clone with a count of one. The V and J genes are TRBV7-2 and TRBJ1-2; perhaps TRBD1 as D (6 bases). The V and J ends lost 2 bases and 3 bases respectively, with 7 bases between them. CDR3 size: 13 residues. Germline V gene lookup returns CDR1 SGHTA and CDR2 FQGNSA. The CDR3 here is CASSLTGHYGYTF. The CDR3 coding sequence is TGTGCCAGCAGCTTAACAGGGCACTATGGCTACACCTTC.

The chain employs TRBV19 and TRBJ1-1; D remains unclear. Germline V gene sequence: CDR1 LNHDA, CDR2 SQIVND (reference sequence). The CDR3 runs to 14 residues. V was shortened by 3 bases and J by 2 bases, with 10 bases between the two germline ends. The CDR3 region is CASSIVRSNTEAFF. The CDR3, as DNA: TGTGCCAGTAGTATCGTCAGATCAAACACTGAAGCTTTCTTT.

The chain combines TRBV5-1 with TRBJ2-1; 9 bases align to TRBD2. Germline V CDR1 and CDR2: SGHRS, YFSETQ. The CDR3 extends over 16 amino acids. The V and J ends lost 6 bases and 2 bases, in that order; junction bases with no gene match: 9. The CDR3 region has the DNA TGCGCCAGCAAATGGCGGGAGGGCCCTACCTACAATGAGCAGTTCTTC. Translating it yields CASKWREGPTYNEQFF.

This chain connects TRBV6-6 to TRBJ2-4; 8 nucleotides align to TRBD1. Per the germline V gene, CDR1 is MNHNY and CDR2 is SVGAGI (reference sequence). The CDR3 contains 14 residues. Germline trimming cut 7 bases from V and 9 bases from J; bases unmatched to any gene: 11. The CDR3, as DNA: TGTGCCAGCACCCAGGGGGCGGGGACGGGCATTCAGTACTTC. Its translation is CASTQGAGTGIQYF.

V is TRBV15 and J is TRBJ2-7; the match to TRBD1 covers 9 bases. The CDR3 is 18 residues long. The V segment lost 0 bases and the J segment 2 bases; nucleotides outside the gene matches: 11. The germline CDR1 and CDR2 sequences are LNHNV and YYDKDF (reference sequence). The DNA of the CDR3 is TGTGCCACCAGCAGAGAGCTCGGGACAGGGTCTATTACCTACGAGCAGTACTTC. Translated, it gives CATSRELGTGSITYEQYF.

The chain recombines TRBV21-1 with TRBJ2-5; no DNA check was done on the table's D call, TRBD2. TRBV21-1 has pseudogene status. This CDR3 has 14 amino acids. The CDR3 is CASSKGREAETQYF. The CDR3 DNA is TGTGCCAGCAGCAAAGGGAGGGAGGCGGAGACCCAGTACTTC.

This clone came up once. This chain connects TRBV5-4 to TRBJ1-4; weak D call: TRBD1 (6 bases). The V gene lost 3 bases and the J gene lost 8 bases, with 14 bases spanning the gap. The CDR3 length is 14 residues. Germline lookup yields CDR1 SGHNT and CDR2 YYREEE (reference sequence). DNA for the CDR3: TGTGCCAGCAGCTCGGGGGGGACAAAGGAAAAACTGTTTTTT. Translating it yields CASSSGGTKEKLFF.

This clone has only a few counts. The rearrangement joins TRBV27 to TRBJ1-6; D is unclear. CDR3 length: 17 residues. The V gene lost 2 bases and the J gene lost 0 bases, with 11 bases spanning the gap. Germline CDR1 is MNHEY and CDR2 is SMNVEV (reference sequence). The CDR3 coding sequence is TGTGCCAGCAGTTTAACCAGGTCAAGCTCCTATAATTCACCCCTCCACTTT. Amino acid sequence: CASSLTRSSSYNSPLHF.

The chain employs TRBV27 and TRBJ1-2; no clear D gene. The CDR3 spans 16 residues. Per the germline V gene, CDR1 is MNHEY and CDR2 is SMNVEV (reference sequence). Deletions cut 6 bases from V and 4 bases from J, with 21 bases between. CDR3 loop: CASSSFVTLGGYGYTF. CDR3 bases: TGTGCCAGCAGCTCGTTCGTCACCTTAGGCGGCTATGGCTACACCTTC.

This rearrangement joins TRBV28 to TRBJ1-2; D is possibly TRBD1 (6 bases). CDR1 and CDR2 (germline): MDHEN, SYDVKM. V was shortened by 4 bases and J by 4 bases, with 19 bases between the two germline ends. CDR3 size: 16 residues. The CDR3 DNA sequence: TGTGCCAGCAGTTATTTATGGGGGCGTCCTGCCTATGGCTACACCTTC. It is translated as CASSYLWGRPAYGYTF.

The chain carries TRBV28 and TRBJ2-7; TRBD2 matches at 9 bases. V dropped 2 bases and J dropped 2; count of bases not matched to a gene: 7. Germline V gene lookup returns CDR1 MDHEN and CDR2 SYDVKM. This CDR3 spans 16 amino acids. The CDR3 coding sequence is TGTGCCAGCAGTTTAAGGCTAGCGGGATCAACCTACGAGCAGTACTTC. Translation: CASSLRLAGSTYEQYF.

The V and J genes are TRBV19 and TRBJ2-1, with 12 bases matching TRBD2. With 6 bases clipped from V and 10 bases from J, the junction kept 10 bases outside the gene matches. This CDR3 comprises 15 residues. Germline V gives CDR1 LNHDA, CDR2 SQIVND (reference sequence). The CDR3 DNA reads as TGTGCCAGTAGAAGACGGGGACTAGCGGGTTGGGAGCAGTTCTTC. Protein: CASRRRGLAGWEQFF.

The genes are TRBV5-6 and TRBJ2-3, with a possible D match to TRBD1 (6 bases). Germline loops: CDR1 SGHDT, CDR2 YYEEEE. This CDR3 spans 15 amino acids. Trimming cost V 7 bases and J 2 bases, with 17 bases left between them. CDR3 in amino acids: CASFRLDRDTDTQYF. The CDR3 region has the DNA TGTGCCAGCTTCCGCTTGGACAGAGACACAGATACGCAGTATTTT.

This CDR3 is CAISATGGTKTQYF. The CDR3 DNA is TGTGCCATCAGTGCGACAGGGGGTACGAAGACCCAGTACTTC. The gene calls are TRBV10-3 and TRBJ2-5; 9 nucleotides match TRBD1. The CDR3 runs 14 residues. V dropped 4 bases and J dropped 6; count of bases not matched to a gene: 6. The germline gives CDR1 ENHRY, CDR2 SYGVKD.

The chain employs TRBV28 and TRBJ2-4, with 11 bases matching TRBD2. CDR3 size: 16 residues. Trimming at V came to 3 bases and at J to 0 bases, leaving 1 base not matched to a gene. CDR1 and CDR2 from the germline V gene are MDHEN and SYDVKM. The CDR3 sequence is CASSLGLAVAKNIQYF. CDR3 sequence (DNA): TGTGCCAGCAGTTTGGGACTAGCGGTAGCCAAAAACATTCAGTACTTC.

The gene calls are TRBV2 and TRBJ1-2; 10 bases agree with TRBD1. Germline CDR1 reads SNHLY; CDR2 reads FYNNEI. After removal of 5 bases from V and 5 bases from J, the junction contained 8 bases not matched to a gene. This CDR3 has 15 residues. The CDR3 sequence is CASSPLTGGLYGYTF. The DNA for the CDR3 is TGTGCCAGCAGTCCTCTGACAGGGGGCCTTTATGGCTACACCTTC.